These T cell receptor beta chains were read from a single sample in a study of cytomegalovirus exposure and HLA in healthy donors. Sequencing used immunoSEQ multiplex PCR; TCRdb keeps in-frame clones, though not all of them. The data contain about 180,000 clones, under 80% of them singletons. Sequenced: PBMCs. The receptors stem from a woman aged 25 to 39 in good health and CMV-seropositive. The CDR3 runs from the conserved cysteine through the conserved F or W. Each record gives: clone size, J gene, D gene, V gene, CDR3 protein, CDR3 DNA. D genes are given only for firm matches. Some rows have no size entry. The others give once, few or many, or a class for an expanded clone.

NA | TRBJ1-2 | NA | TRBV7-2 | CASSLSTGFSYGYTF | TGTGCCAGCAGCTTATCCACAGGATTTTCTTATGGCTACACCTTC
NA | TRBJ2-2 | TRBD2 | TRBV5-4 | CASSWGGYTGELFF | TGTGCCAGCAGCTGGGGGGGTTACACCGGGGAGCTGTTTTTT
NA | TRBJ2-1 | TRBD2 | TRBV5-1 | CASSSQLAGYNEQFF | TGCGCCAGCAGCTCCCAACTAGCGGGGTACAATGAGCAGTTCTTC
NA | TRBJ1-6 | TRBD1 | TRBV6-4 | CASSEPGQGESSYNSPLHF | TGTGCCAGCAGTGAACCGGGACAGGGCGAAAGCTCCTATAATTCACCCCTCCACTTT
NA | TRBJ2-4 | NA | TRBV4-1 | CASSQEGGYIQYF | TGCGCCAGCAGCCAAGAGGGGGGATACATTCAGTACTTC
NA | TRBJ2-5 | NA | TRBV5-6 | CASSFKTERETQYF | TGTGCCAGCAGCTTCAAGACAGAGCGAGAGACCCAGTACTTC
NA | TRBJ2-2 | NA | TRBV4-3 | CASSQDPDTTATGELFF | TGCGCCAGCAGCCAAGATCCGGACACGACGGCCACCGGGGAGCTGTTTTTT
few | TRBJ2-5 | TRBD2 | TRBV28 | CASRNSGGRETQYF | TGTGCCAGCAGAAATAGCGGGGGGCGTGAGACCCAGTACTTC
NA | TRBJ2-7 | TRBD1 | TRBV11-3 | CASSQGQGPYEQYF | TGTGCCAGCAGCCAGGGACAGGGTCCCTACGAGCAGTACTTC
NA | TRBJ2-7 | TRBD2 | TRBV6-6 | CASNNGGNFYEQYF | TGTGCCAGCAACAACGGGGGGAATTTCTACGAGCAGTACTTC
NA | TRBJ1-3 | TRBD1 | TRBV5-4 | CASNRQGDGNTIYF | TGTGCCAGCAACCGACAGGGGGACGGAAACACCATATATTTT
NA | TRBJ2-7 | TRBD2 | TRBV4-2 | CASSQAPLSGGAPYEQYF | TGTGCCAGCAGCCAAGCCCCACTCAGCGGGGGGGCACCCTACGAGCAGTACTTC
NA | TRBJ1-4 | NA | TRBV2 | CASSRRTDATNEKLFF | TGTGCCAGCAGTCGCAGGACAGATGCAACTAATGAAAAACTGTTTTTT
NA | TRBJ1-2 | TRBD1 | TRBV15 | CATSRDQGQGALSYGYTF | TGTGCCACCAGCAGAGATCAAGGACAGGGGGCCCTGAGCTATGGCTACACCTTC
few | TRBJ2-5 | NA | TRBV5-1 | CASSSLAQETQYF | TGCGCCAGCAGCTCGCTAGCCCAAGAGACCCAGTACTTC
NA | TRBJ2-5 | NA | TRBV28 | CASRPQGRETQYF | TGTGCCAGCAGGCCACAGGGTCGGGAGACCCAGTACTTC
NA | TRBJ2-3 | TRBD2 | TRBV2 | CASGRGGNTDTQYF | TGTGCCAGCGGTCGGGGGGGTAACACAGATACGCAGTATTTT
NA | TRBJ2-5 | TRBD2 | TRBV7-2 | CASSWERGRETQYF | TGTGCCAGCAGCTGGGAGCGGGGCCGAGAGACCCAGTACTTC
NA | TRBJ2-2 | TRBD1 | TRBV5-1 | CASSLVTGGTGELFF | TGCGCCAGCAGCTTGGTTACAGGGGGGACCGGGGAGCTGTTTTTT
once | TRBJ1-5 | TRBD1 | TRBV19 | CASSVPGTGSNQPQHF | TGTGCCAGTAGTGTCCCCGGGACAGGGTCAAATCAGCCCCAGCATTTT
few | TRBJ1-2 | TRBD1 | TRBV4-3 | CASSQLGQGEYGYTF | TGCGCCAGCAGCCAACTGGGACAGGGCGAATATGGCTACACCTTC
NA | TRBJ2-3 | TRBD1 | TRBV11-3 | CASSYRTGSTDTQYF | TGTGCCAGCAGCTACCGGACAGGGTCGACAGATACGCAGTATTTT
NA | TRBJ2-5 | NA | TRBV10-3 | CAISSGGEETQYF | TGTGCCATCAGCTCCGGGGGAGAGGAGACCCAGTACTTC
NA | TRBJ2-3 | TRBD1 | TRBV7-2 | CASSSPGQVADTQYF | TGTGCCAGCAGCTCTCCGGGACAGGTTGCAGATACGCAGTATTTT
once | TRBJ1-6 | NA | TRBV10-1 | CASSASREPLHF | TGCGCCAGCAGTGCCTCCCGGGAACCCCTCCACTTT
once | TRBJ2-7 | TRBD2 | TRBV28 | CASRGGYEQYF | TGTGCCAGCAGGGGGGGGTACGAGCAGTACTTC
NA | TRBJ2-2 | TRBD2 | TRBV5-4 | CASRYGRGAIETGELFF | TGTGCCAGCAGATATGGGCGGGGGGCGATTGAAACCGGGGAGCTGTTTTTT
NA | TRBJ1-6 | NA | TRBV6-1 | CASRSGSPLHF | TGTGCCAGCAGGTCCGGGTCACCCCTCCACTTT
NA | TRBJ2-3 | TRBD1 | TRBV5-6 | CASSSEDRGQPDTQYF | TGTGCCAGCAGCTCCGAGGACAGGGGGCAGCCAGATACGCAGTATTTT
NA | TRBJ1-4 | NA | TRBV5-1 | CASSLGQAGEKLFF | TGCGCCAGCAGCTTGGGGCAGGCGGGTGAAAAACTGTTTTTT
NA | TRBJ2-7 | NA | TRBV9 | CASSVGESGWDEQYF | TGTGCCAGCAGCGTAGGGGAGTCAGGATGGGACGAGCAGTACTTC
NA | TRBJ2-3 | TRBD2 | TRBV5-5 | CASRPGRGTDTQYF | TGTGCCAGCAGACCAGGGAGGGGAACAGATACGCAGTATTTT
few | TRBJ1-6 | NA | TRBV2 | CASERRVVGSPLHF | TGTGCCAGCGAAAGGAGGGTCGTCGGTTCACCCCTCCACTTT
NA | TRBJ2-7 | NA | TRBV5-4 | CASSLAGSDEQYF | TGTGCCAGCAGCTTGGCGGGGTCCGACGAGCAGTACTTC
NA | TRBJ2-2 | NA | TRBV28 | CASSTYWGGQGGELFF | TGTGCCAGCAGTACTTATTGGGGGGGCCAAGGCGGGGAGCTGTTTTTT
NA | TRBJ2-2 | TRBD2 | TRBV7-9 | CASSFGGGITGELFF | TGTGCCAGCAGCTTTGGCGGGGGAATCACCGGGGAGCTGTTTTTT
NA | TRBJ1-1 | TRBD1 | TRBV6-5 | CASTRDRGNTEAFF | TGTGCCAGCACCCGAGACAGGGGGAACACTGAAGCTTTCTTT
NA | TRBJ2-3 | NA | TRBV7-8 | CASTEQATPSTDTQYF | TGTGCCAGCACTGAACAGGCTACCCCTAGCACAGATACGCAGTATTTT
NA | TRBJ2-1 | TRBD2 | TRBV11-2 | CASSLDRLAGAAEFF | TGTGCCAGCAGCTTAGATCGATTAGCGGGGGCGGCAGAGTTCTTC
NA | TRBJ2-2 | TRBD1 | TRBV10-1 | CATARDREYTGELFF | TGCGCCACCGCCCGGGACAGGGAATACACCGGGGAGCTGTTTTTT
NA | TRBJ2-5 | NA | TRBV7-9 | CASSLSTGRETQYF | TGTGCCAGCAGCCTCTCGACAGGGAGGGAGACCCAGTACTTC
few | TRBJ1-5 | NA | TRBV11-2 | CASSLVADQPQHF | TGTGCCAGCAGCTTAGTGGCAGATCAGCCCCAGCATTTT
once | TRBJ2-3 | TRBD1 | TRBV10-1 | CASSRTGKDTQYF | TGCGCCAGCTCTCGGACAGGGAAGGATACGCAGTATTTT
few | TRBJ2-1 | TRBD2 | TRBV2 | CASSRRGSYNEQFF | TGTGCCAGCAGTCGGCGGGGGTCCTACAATGAGCAGTTCTTC
few | TRBJ2-2 | TRBD2 | TRBV5-5 | CASSLIVAGGFTGELFF | TGTGCCAGCAGCTTAATCGTCGCGGGGGGGTTCACCGGGGAGCTGTTTTTT
few | TRBJ1-5 | NA | TRBV7-9 | CASSSQQDAEINQPQHF | TGTGCCAGCAGCTCTCAACAAGATGCGGAGATAAATCAGCCCCAGCATTTT
NA | TRBJ2-1 | TRBD2 | TRBV11-2 | CASSLRLAAYNEQFF | TGTGCCAGCAGCTTAAGACTAGCGGCATACAATGAGCAGTTCTTC
NA | TRBJ2-7 | NA | TRBV2 | CASLDPSGQYF | TGTGCCAGCTTAGACCCCTCGGGGCAGTACTTC
once | TRBJ2-1 | NA | TRBV10-1 | CASSESGGGYNEQFF | TGCGCCAGCAGTGAGTCGGGTGGGGGGTACAATGAGCAGTTCTTC
NA | TRBJ1-2 | NA | TRBV6-1 | CASSAGVNYGYTF | TGTGCCAGCAGTGCGGGGGTGAATTATGGCTACACCTTC
NA | TRBJ2-6 | TRBD1 | TRBV4-2 | CASSRQGRQANGLTF | TGTGCCAGCAGCCGACAGGGACGGCAAGCCAACGGCCTGACTTTC
NA | TRBJ1-2 | NA | TRBV18 | CASSPLGARDGYTF | TGTGCCAGCTCACCGCTGGGGGCGAGAGATGGCTACACCTTC